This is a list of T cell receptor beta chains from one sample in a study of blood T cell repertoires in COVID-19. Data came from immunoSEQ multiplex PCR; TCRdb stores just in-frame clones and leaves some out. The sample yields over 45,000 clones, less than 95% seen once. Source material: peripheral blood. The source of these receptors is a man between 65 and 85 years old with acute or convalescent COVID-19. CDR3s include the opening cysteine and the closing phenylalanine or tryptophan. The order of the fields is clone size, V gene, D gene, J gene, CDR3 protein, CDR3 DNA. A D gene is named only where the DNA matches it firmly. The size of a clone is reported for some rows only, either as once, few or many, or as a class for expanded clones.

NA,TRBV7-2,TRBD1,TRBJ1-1,CASSSASGGEAFF,TGTGCCAGCAGCTCAGCCTCAGGGGGCGAAGCTTTCTTT
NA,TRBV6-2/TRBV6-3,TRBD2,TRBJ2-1,CASSYHLSGGDYNEQFF,TGTGCCAGCAGTTACCACCTTAGCGGGGGGGACTACAATGAGCAGTTCTTC
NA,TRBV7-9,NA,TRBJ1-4,CASSLVGGRNEKLFF,TGTGCCAGCAGCTTAGTTGGGGGCCGTAATGAAAAACTGTTTTTT
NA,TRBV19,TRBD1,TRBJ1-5,CASSMSGGPQPQHF,TGTGCCAGTAGTATGTCAGGGGGGCCCCAGCCCCAGCATTTT
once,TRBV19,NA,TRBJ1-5,CASSPRQVGNQPQHF,TGTGCCAGTAGTCCCCGACAAGTTGGCAATCAGCCCCAGCATTTT
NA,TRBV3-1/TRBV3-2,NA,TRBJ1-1,CASSAGLEAFF,TGTGCCAGCAGCGCAGGACTGGAAGCTTTCTTT
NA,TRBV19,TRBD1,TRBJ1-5,CASSDTGTGGRPQHF,TGTGCCAGTAGTGACACCGGGACAGGAGGACGGCCCCAGCATTTT
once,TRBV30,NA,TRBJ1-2,CAWSVNGGYTF,TGTGCCTGGAGTGTAAACGGGGGCTACACCTTC
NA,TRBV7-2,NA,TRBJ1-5,CASSLEGAFNQPQHF,TGTGCCAGCAGCTTAGAAGGGGCTTTTAATCAGCCCCAGCATTTT
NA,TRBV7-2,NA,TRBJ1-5,CASSPQGPNQPQHF,TGTGCCAGCAGCCCTCAGGGCCCCAATCAGCCCCAGCATTTT
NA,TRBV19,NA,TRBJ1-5,CASSKQVYNQPQHF,TGTGCCAGTAGTAAACAGGTTTACAATCAGCCCCAGCATTTT
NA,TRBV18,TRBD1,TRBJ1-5,CASSPRGSANQPQHF,TGTGCCAGCTCCCCCAGGGGGTCTGCCAATCAGCCCCAGCATTTT
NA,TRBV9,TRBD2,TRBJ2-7,CASSVGGGGIYEQYF,TGTGCCAGCAGCGTAGGAGGCGGGGGGATCTACGAGCAGTACTTC
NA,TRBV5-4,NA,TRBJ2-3,CASSLGGLGGTDTQYF,TGTGCCAGCAGCTTAGGTGGGTTGGGCGGCACAGATACGCAGTATTTT
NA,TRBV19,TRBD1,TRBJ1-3,CASSPKTGVFKFSGNTIYF,TGTGCCAGTAGTCCAAAGACAGGGGTTTTTAAGTTTTCTGGAAACACCATATATTTT
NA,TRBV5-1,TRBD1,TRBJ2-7,CASRYGQGRYEQYF,TGCGCCAGCAGATACGGACAGGGTAGATACGAGCAGTACTTC
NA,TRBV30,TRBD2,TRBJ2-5,CAWSAGGETQYF,TGTGCCTGGAGTGCCGGGGGGGAGACCCAGTACTTC
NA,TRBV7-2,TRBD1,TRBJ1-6,CASSVQGGGNSPLHF,TGTGCCAGCAGCGTACAGGGGGGGGGAAATTCACCCCTCCACTTT
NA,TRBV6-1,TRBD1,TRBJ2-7,CASSEVNRGEQYF,TGTGCCAGCAGTGAGGTTAACAGGGGGGAGCAGTACTTC
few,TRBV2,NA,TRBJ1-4,CASSLLRDLLF,TGTGCCAGCAGCCTCCTCCGGGATTTGCTTTTT
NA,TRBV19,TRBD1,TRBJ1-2,CASSPSSRQGNYGYTF,TGTGCCAGTAGCCCTTCGAGTCGACAGGGTAACTATGGCTACACCTTC
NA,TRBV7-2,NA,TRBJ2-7,CASSKHPSYEQYF,TGTGCCAGCAGTAAGCACCCCTCCTACGAGCAGTACTTC
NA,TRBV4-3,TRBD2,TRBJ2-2,CASSQDPKRGASGGFSTGELFF,TGCGCCAGCAGCCAAGACCCTAAGCGCGGGGCTAGCGGGGGATTCTCCACCGGGGAGCTGTTTTTT
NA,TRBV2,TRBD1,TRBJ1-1,CASTGQGAGNTEAFF,TGTGCCAGCACGGGGCAGGGGGCGGGGAACACTGAAGCTTTCTTT
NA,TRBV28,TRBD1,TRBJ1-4,CASSATGGYEKLFF,TGTGCCAGCAGTGCGACAGGGGGGTATGAAAAACTGTTTTTT
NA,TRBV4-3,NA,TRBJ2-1,CASSPGTSSSYNEQFF,TGCGCCAGCAGCCCCGGGACTTCTAGCTCCTACAATGAGCAGTTCTTC
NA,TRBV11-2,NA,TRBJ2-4,CASSRRGVGKNIQYF,TGTGCCAGCAGCCGCAGGGGGGTGGGCAAAAACATTCAGTACTTC
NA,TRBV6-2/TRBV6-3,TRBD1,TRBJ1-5,CASSWTGIRNQPQHF,TGTGCCAGCAGCTGGACAGGGATTCGGAATCAGCCCCAGCATTTT
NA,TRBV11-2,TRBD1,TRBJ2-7,CASSLRDRSTYEQYF,TGTGCCAGCAGCTTACGGGACAGGTCAACCTACGAGCAGTACTTC
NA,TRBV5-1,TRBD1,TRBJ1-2,CASSGFDRGQGYTF,TGCGCCAGCAGCGGGTTCGACAGGGGGCAGGGCTACACCTTC
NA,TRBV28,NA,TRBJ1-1,CASEDNQEAFF,TGTGCCAGCGAGGACAACCAGGAAGCTTTCTTT
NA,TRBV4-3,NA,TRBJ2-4,CASSQSTGPQNIQYF,TGCGCCAGCAGCCAATCTACAGGGCCTCAAAACATTCAGTACTTC